This is a list of T cell receptor beta chains from one sample in a study of OX40 agonist ivuxolimab in advanced cancers. Generated by immunoSEQ multiplex PCR, the TCRdb table keeps only in-frame clones and is missing some. The repertoire holds 90,000 to 120,000 clones, about nine tenths seen once, with about 0.31% in the top ten. This specimen was CD4+ or CD8+ T cells sorted from blood, taken in a trial of the OX40 agonist ivuxolimab. The receptors here all came from an adult with an advanced solid tumor such as melanoma, head and neck, liver or kidney cancer. The CDR3 runs from the conserved cysteine through the conserved F or W.

>TRBV28|TRBJ1-4
CASSLVGGATNEKLFF
>TRBV7-9|TRBJ2-1
CASSLAGEYNEQFF
>TRBV2|TRBJ1-4
CASSRPPNEKLFF
>TRBV7-7|TRBJ2-3
CASSLRGGPGDTQYF
>TRBV27|TRBJ2-7
CASSLRGTYEQYF
>TRBV7-6|TRBJ2-2
CASSSGLAGGPNTGELFF
>TRBV5-1|TRBJ2-3
CASSLGSGGAAFTDTQYF
>TRBV18|TRBJ2-7
CASSGTGINYEQYF
>TRBV6-1|TRBJ2-5
CASSDMFQETQYF
>TRBV4-3|TRBJ2-1
CASSQDMGGRPNEQFF
>TRBV19|TRBJ2-5
CASSQGAWETQYF
>TRBV2|TRBJ1-6
CASRENSPLHF
>TRBV5-4|TRBJ2-7
CASSRSGTLYEQYF
>TRBV28|TRBJ2-3
CASSLGSNTQYF
>TRBV2|TRBJ2-3
CASSESTRTDTQYF
>TRBV11-2|TRBJ1-5
CASSLDRSLNQPQHF
>TRBV29-1|TRBJ1-4
CSVEVNGGTNEKLFF
>TRBV9|TRBJ1-2
CASSVGGGANYGYTF
>TRBV20-1|TRBJ2-5
CSALRRETQYF
>TRBV15|TRBJ2-7
CATSRETGWHEQYF
>TRBV7-2|TRBJ2-3
CASRSIGGTDTQYF
>TRBV19|TRBJ2-5
CASSRSGGKQETQYF
>TRBV28|TRBJ1-1
CASMAGRTEAFF
>TRBV28|TRBJ2-7
CASSQPGQGYEQYF
>TRBV11-1|TRBJ1-1
CASSLAKGRTEAFF
>TRBV19|TRBJ2-1
CASSISPPGLGAYNEQFF
>TRBV18|TRBJ2-5
CASSPLETETQYF
>TRBV7-9|TRBJ1-3
CASSLGQGNTIYF
>TRBV7-9|TRBJ1-1
CASSPLKGTPNTEAFF
>TRBV18|TRBJ2-1
CASSPVGLAGYSGEQFF
>TRBV5-1|TRBJ2-1
CASSLDQTSGRGNDNEQFF
>TRBV28|TRBJ2-3
CASSFPPVGQGSTDTQYF
>TRBV7-2|TRBJ2-3
CASSLLGGSSTDTQYF
>TRBV10-3|TRBJ1-5
CAISVGTGGDQPQHF
>TRBV18|TRBJ2-7
CASSPATKGEQYF
>TRBV5-6|TRBJ2-7
CASSSISQNSYEQYF
>TRBV19|TRBJ2-5
CASKKRPEETQYF
>TRBV11-2|TRBJ2-6
CASSLGQGGPPSGANVLTF
>TRBV28|TRBJ1-2
CASSFQDSYGYTF
>TRBV5-6|TRBJ2-7
CASSGTGASYEQYF
>TRBV7-2|TRBJ2-1
CASSFSFSYNEQFF
>TRBV7-2|TRBJ2-7
CASSLGGTGSGEQYF
>TRBV7-7|TRBJ2-3
CASSLFPSDTQYF
>TRBV7-2|TRBJ2-7
CASSQQDRSYEQYF
>TRBV2|TRBJ2-5
CASSTQGIQETQYF
>TRBV4-1|TRBJ1-1
CASSQVLTRTEAFF
>TRBV2|TRBJ2-1
CASTQIPEGYNEQFF